This T cell receptor (beta chain) was identified during a study of beta chain features in type 1 diabetes. The study reverse transcribed the entire isolated RNA, so it sequenced expressed TCRB transcripts. The data were produced by immunoSEQ multiplex PCR, yet TCRdb's version contains in-frame clones alone and is incomplete. The table lists about 16,000 clones, approximately 55% of them singletons. Only a few counts were recorded for this clone. CDR1 and CDR2 from the germline V gene are MGHDK and SYGVNS. This CDR3 comprises 14 residues. Trimming left V 3 bases short and J 6 bases short, with 11 bases between.

The sequenced sample was stem cell memory CD4+ T cells from blood. The chain links TRBV25-1 to TRBJ2-2, with D perhaps matching TRBD1 (6 bases). The receptor comes from a young woman in good health. The CDR3 DNA reads TGTGCCAGCAGTGAGCCGGGACAAGCCGGGGAGCTGTTTTTT. This gives the protein CASSEPGQAGELFF.